The next 16 T cell receptor beta chains were all read from a single sample in a study of blood T cell repertoires in COVID-19. The table came from immunoSEQ multiplex PCR; TCRdb's copy has only in-frame clones and leaves some out. The sample yields approximately 250,000 clones, roughly 90% seen once. What was sequenced was PBMCs or T cells enriched from blood (not recorded which). The receptors here all came from a man in his forties who had been exposed to COVID-19.

This clone has just one count. The chain is built from TRBV7-9 and TRBJ1-1; possibly TRBD1 for D (6 bases). The ends were cut back, 7 bases at V and 4 bases at J, with 22 bases in the middle. Germline CDR1 is SEHNR and CDR2 is FQNEAQ (reference sequence). The CDR3 spans 16 residues. For the CDR3, the DNA is TGTGCCAGCACCCCGGGAGGAGGGGGTCGGGTCACTGAAGCTTTCTTT. Its translation: CASTPGGGGRVTEAFF.

This chain connects TRBV28 to TRBJ1-2; TRBD1 matches at 9 bases. The CDR3 totals 15 residues. Germline trimming cut 6 bases from V and 4 bases from J; bases unmatched to any gene: 9. Germline V gene lookup returns CDR1 MDHEN and CDR2 SYDVKM. The CDR3 protein is CASSRADRGGYGYTF. The DNA for the CDR3 is TGTGCCAGCAGCCGTGCCGACAGGGGGGGCTATGGCTACACCTTC.

This chain uses TRBV11-2 with TRBJ2-7; 7 bases agree with TRBD2. V lost 4 bases, J lost 5 bases, and 11 bases stayed unmatched. Germline lookup yields CDR1 SGHAT and CDR2 FQNNGV. This CDR3 comprises 15 residues. In nucleotides, the CDR3 is TGTGCCAGCAGCTCGACTCGCGGGAGTTTCGACGAGCAGTACTTC. The encoded protein is CASSSTRGSFDEQYF.

This chain uses TRBV3-1 (or the pseudogene TRBV3-2) with TRBJ2-5, with D unclear. CDR3 length equals 14 residues. Per germline, CDR1 LGHDT and CDR2 YNNKEL (reference sequence). Trimming left V 1 base short and J 4 bases short, with 10 bases between. The CDR3 protein is CASSQADWPETQYF. The CDR3 nucleotides read TGTGCCAGCAGCCAAGCTGACTGGCCAGAGACCCAGTACTTC.

This chain uses TRBV27 with TRBJ1-2, with 7 positions matching TRBD1. This CDR3 has 14 amino acids. Germline V gene data show CDR1 as MNHEY and CDR2 as SMNVEV (reference sequence). J gave up 4 bases and V 3 bases, and 5 bases lay outside the gene matches. CDR3 nucleotide sequence: TGTGCCAGCAGTTTTGGGGACAGCCTCTATGGCTACACCTTC. This codes for CASSFGDSLYGYTF.

This chain connects TRBV12-5 to TRBJ2-1; D is possibly TRBD2 (5 bases). CDR3 length equals 13 residues. V lost 5 bases and J 2 bases, leaving 7 bases between the germline ends. Looked up from germline, CDR1 is LGHNT and CDR2 is FRNRAP. This CDR3 reads CASGAGAYNEQFF. The CDR3, as DNA: TGTGCTAGTGGTGCCGGGGCCTACAATGAGCAGTTCTTC.

The chain is built from TRBV18 and TRBJ1-1; D is uncertain. This CDR3 is 13 amino acids long. The V end was cut by 4 bases, the J end by 7 bases, with 13 bases between. Germline CDR1 KGHSH, CDR2 LQKENI. The DNA for the CDR3 is TGTGCCAGCTCACGTAAAAAAGAGGGTGAAGCTTTCTTT. Amino acids: CASSRKKEGEAFF.

The chain uses TRBV3-1 (or the pseudogene TRBV3-2) and TRBJ2-1; TRBD2 aligns across 11 bases. CDR1 LGHDT and CDR2 YNNKEL come from the germline V gene (reference sequence). V was pared by 5 bases and J by 4 bases, with 4 bases of the junction left unmatched. The CDR3 is 15 amino acids. CDR3 sequence (DNA): TGTGCCAGCAGCTGGGGGACTAGCGGATACAATGAGCAGTTCTTC. Protein sequence: CASSWGTSGYNEQFF.

The chain has TRBV11-1 and TRBJ2-5, with TRBD1 as a possible D gene (5 bases). Trimming pared 5 bases from V and 2 bases from J, leaving 12 bases between. The CDR3 consists of 14 residues. CDR1 SGHAT and CDR2 FQDESV come from the germline V gene (reference sequence). CDR3: CASSQTQEQETQYF. CDR3 DNA: TGTGCCAGCAGCCAAACACAGGAGCAAGAGACCCAGTACTTC. The whole variable domain, filled in from reference TRBV11-1 and TRBJ2-5, reads EAEVAQSPRYKITEKSQAVAFWCDPISGHATLYWYRQILGQGPELLVQFQDESVVDDSQLPKDRFSAERLKGVDSTLKIQPAELGDSAMYLCASSQTQEQETQYFGPGTRLLVL.

This clone was detected only a few times. The chain has TRBV6-5 and TRBJ2-5; TRBD2 aligns across 12 bases. The CDR3 spans 15 residues. Germline V lookup: CDR1 MNHEY, CDR2 SVGAGI. V lost 10 bases and J lost 0; bases outside the gene matches: 6. The CDR3 bases are TGTGCCACTAGGACTAGCGGGACGTACCAAGAGACCCAGTACTTC. Protein: CATRTSGTYQETQYF.

Only one count was recorded for this clone. This rearrangement joins TRBV5-4 to TRBJ2-5, with 8 positions matching TRBD1. Trimming took 2 bases from V and 5 from J; bases not matched to a gene: 8. The germline gives CDR1 SGHNT, CDR2 YYREEE (reference sequence). CDR3 length equals 15 residues. The CDR3 DNA sequence: TGTGCCAGCAGCTTTCGAACAGGGGGGACGGAGACCCAGTACTTC. It encodes CASSFRTGGTETQYF.

The J gene is TRBJ2-4, the V gene TRBV14; 8 bases agree with TRBD1. Trimming removed 5 bases from V and 0 bases from J; junction bases left unmatched: 9. The CDR3 totals 17 residues. The germline gives CDR1 SGHDN, CDR2 FVKESK. The CDR3: CASSSRTGYLAKNIQYF. The CDR3 nucleotides read TGTGCCAGCAGCTCGCGGACAGGGTATTTAGCCAAAAACATTCAGTACTTC.

The DNA for the CDR3 is TGTGCCTGGAGTGTTGGCACGAACACTGAAGCTTTCTTT. It translates to CAWSVGTNTEAFF. V is TRBV30 and J is TRBJ1-1; D is unresolved. The germline CDR1 and CDR2 sequences are GTSNPN and SVGIG (reference sequence). Trimming took 0 bases from V and 1 from J, leaving 6 bases between them. The CDR3 is made up of 13 amino acids.

The chain has TRBV18 and TRBJ2-4; D is perhaps TRBD2 (5 bases). Germline V gives CDR1 KGHSH, CDR2 LQKENI. The ends were cut back, 2 bases at V and 4 bases at J, with 6 bases in the middle. The CDR3 runs to 13 residues. The CDR3 loop reads CASSPGEKNIQYF. DNA for the CDR3: TGTGCCAGCTCACCAGGGGAGAAAAACATTCAGTACTTC.

This sequence joins TRBV27 and TRBJ1-6, with D possibly TRBD1 on 5 matching bases. This CDR3 spans 15 amino acids. V shed 3 bases and J shed 7 bases, with 13 bases lying between them. CDR1 and CDR2 from the germline V gene are MNHEY and SMNVEV (reference sequence). The CDR3 sequence is CASSFLRVGNSPLHF. The CDR3 coding sequence is TGTGCCAGCAGTTTCCTCAGGGTGGGGAATTCACCCCTCCACTTT.

The chain is built from TRBV11-2 and TRBJ1-5, with 10 bases that match TRBD1. CDR3 length: 15 amino acids. V lost 5 bases, J lost 4 bases, and 5 bases stayed unmatched. From germline, CDR1 is SGHAT and CDR2 FQNNGV. The CDR3 DNA follows: TGTGCCAGCAGCCTAGGGGGACAGGGGAATCAGCCCCAGCATTTT. This encodes CASSLGGQGNQPQHF.